This TCR beta chain was documented in a study of blood T cell repertoires in COVID-19. Study in general: The United States, Italy and Spain were the sources of the acute and convalescent COVID-19 samples.

CDR3 length: 13 residues. Germline-derived CDR1 and CDR2 are KGHSH and LQKENI. Trimming stripped 3 bases from V and 0 bases from J, with 6 bases between. Clinical history as reported by participants underpinned cohort assignment. The assay was immunoSEQ multiplex PCR, and TCRdb's table has in-frame clones only and misses some. The sample lists 200,000 to 250,000 clones; around nine tenths were seen once. The V and J genes are TRBV18 and TRBJ2-7; no definite D call. The TCR originated in a woman between 50 and 59 years old with acute COVID-19. The sequenced material came from PBMCs or T cells enriched from blood (not recorded which). The CDR3 region has the DNA TGTGCCAGCTCACCCCCAATCTCCTACGAGCAGTACTTC. This sequence encodes CASSPPISYEQYF. The full variable domain, with the rest looked up from reference TRBV18 and TRBJ2-7, is NAGVMQNPRHLVRRRGQEARLRCSPMKGHSHVYWYRQLPEEGLKFMVYLQKENIIDESGMPKERFSAEFPKEGPSILRIQQVVRGDSAAYFCASSPPISYEQYFGPGTRLTVT.